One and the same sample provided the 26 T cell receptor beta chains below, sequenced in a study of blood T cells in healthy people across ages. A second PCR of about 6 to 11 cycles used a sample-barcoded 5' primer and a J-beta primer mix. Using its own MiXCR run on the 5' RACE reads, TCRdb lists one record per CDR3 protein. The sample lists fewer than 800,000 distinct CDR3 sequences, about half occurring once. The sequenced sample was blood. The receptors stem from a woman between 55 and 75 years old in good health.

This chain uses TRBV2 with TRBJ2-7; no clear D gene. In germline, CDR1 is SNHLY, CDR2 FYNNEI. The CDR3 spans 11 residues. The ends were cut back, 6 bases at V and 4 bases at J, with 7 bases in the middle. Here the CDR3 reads CASRLFYEQYF. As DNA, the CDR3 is TGTGCCAGCAGACTCTTTTACGAGCAGTACTTC.

The CDR3 coding sequence is TGTGCCAGCAGTTCCCCCCCCAGGGTGAGGAGCAATCAGCCCCAGCATTTT. Amino acid sequence: CASSSPPRVRSNQPQHF. The V call is TRBV28, the J call TRBJ1-5; maybe TRBD1 (5 bases). Trimming left V 4 bases short and J 1 base short, with 17 bases between. There are 17 residues in the CDR3. The germline gives CDR1 MDHEN, CDR2 SYDVKM.

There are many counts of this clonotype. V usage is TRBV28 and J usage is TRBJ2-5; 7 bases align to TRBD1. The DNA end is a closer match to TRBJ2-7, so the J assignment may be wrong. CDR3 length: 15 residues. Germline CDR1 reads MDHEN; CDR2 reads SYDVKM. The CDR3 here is CASSSHTTGQGEQYF. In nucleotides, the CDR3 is TGTGCCAGCAGTAGCCACACGACAGGGCAGGGCGAGCAGTACTTC.

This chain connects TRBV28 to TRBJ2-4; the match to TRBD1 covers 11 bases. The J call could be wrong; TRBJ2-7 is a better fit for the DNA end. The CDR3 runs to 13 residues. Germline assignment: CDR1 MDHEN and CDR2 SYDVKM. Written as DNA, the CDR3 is TGTGCCAGCAGGGACAGGGGGCGGGTCGAGCAGTACTTC. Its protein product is CASRDRGRVEQYF.

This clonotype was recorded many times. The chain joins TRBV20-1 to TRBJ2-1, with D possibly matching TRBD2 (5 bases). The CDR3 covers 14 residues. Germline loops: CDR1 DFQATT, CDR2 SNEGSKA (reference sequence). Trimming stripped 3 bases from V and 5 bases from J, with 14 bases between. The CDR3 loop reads CSASKRERDNEQFF. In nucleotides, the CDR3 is TGCAGTGCTAGTAAGAGGGAAAGGGACAATGAGCAGTTCTTC.

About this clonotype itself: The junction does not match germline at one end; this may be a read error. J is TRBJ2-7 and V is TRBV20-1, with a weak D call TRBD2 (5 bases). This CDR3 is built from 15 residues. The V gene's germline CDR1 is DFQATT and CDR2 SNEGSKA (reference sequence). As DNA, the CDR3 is TGCAGTGCTATCGGAGGTGGGCGGAACTCCTACAAGCAGTACTTC. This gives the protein CSAIGGGRNSYKQYF.

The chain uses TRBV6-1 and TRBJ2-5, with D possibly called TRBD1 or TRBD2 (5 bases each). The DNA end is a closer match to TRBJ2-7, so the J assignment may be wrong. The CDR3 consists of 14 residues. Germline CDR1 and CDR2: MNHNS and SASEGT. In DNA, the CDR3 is TGTGCCAGCAGAAGAGGGGACCGCCAGAACGAGCAGTACTTC. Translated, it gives CASRRGDRQNEQYF.

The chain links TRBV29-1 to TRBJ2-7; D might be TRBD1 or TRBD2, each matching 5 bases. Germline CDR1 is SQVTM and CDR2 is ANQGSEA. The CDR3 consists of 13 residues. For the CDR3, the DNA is TGCAACGTCGGCTTGGTGGGGGCCTACGAGCAGTACTTC. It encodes CNVGLVGAYEQYF.

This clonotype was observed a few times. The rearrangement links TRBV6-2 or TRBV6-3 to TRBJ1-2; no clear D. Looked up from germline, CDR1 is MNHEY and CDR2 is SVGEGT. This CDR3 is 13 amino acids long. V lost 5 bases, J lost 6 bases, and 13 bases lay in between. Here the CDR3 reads CASSNAAGNGYTF. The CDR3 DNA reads TGTGCCAGCAGTAATGCAGCAGGCAATGGCTACACCTTC.

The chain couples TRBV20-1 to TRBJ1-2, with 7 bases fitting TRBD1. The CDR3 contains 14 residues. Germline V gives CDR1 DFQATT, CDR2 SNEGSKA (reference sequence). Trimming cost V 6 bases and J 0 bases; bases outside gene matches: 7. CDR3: CSASRGTPNYGYTF. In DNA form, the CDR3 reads TGCAGTGCGAGCAGGGGGACCCCTAACTATGGCTACACCTTC.

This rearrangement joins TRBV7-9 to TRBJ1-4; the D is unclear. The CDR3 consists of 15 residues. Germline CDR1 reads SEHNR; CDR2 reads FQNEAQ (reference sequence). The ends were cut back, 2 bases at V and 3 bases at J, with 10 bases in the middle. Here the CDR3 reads CASSLPRVANEKLFF. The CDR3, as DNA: TGTGCCAGCAGCTTACCCCGGGTGGCTAATGAAAAACTGTTTTTT.

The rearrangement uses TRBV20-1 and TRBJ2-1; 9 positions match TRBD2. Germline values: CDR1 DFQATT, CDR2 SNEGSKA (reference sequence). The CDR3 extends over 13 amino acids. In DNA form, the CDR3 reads TGCAGACCCTGGACTAGCGCCAACAATGAGCAGTTCTTC. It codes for CRPWTSANNEQFF.

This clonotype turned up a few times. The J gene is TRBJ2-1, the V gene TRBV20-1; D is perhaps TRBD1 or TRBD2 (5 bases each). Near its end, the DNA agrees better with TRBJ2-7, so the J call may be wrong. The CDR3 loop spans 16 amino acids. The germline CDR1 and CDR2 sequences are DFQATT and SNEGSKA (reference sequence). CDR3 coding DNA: TGCAGTGCTAGAGATGGGGCTAGCTGGTCCTACAATGAGCAGTACTTC. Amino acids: CSARDGASWSYNEQYF.

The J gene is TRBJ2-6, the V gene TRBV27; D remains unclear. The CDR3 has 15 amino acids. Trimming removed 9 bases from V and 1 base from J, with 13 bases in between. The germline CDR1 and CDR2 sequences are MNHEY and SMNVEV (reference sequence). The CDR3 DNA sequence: TGTGCCAGTCGCAGCCCGACGTCTGGGGCCAACGTCCTGACTTTC. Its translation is CASRSPTSGANVLTF.

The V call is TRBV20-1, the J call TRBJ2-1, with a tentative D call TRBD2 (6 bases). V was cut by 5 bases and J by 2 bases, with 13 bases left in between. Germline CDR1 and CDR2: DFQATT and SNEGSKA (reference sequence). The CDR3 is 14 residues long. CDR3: CSASGERAYNEQFF. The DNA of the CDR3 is TGCAGTGCTTCTGGAGAGCGGGCCTACAATGAGCAGTTCTTC.

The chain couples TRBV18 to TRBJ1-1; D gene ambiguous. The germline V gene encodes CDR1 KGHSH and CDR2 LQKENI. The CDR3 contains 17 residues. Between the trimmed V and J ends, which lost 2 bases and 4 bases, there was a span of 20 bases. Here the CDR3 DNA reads TGTGCCAGCTCACCAGATATGGGCCCCAGCTTGGGCACTGAAGCTTTCTTT. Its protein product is CASSPDMGPSLGTEAFF.

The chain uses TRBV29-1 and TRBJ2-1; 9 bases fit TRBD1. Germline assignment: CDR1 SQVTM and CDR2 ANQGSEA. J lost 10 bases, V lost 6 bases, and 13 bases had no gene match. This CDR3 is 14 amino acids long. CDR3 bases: TGCAGCGTCCCCGGACAGGGGCCCCTTTACGAGCAGTTCTTC. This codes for CSVPGQGPLYEQFF.

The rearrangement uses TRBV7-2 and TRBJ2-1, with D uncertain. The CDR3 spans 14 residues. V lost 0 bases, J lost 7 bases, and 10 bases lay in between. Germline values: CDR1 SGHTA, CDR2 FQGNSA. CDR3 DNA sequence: TGTGCCAGCAGCTTAGCGCTTAAGGCGAATGAGCAGTTCTTC. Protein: CASSLALKANEQFF.

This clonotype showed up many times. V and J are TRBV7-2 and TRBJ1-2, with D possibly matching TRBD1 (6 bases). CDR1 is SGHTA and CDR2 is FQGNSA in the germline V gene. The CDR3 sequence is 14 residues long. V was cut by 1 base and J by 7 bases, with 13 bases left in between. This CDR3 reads CASSLGRTVPGYTF. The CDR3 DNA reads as TGTGCCAGCAGCTTAGGGAGGACAGTTCCTGGCTACACCTTC. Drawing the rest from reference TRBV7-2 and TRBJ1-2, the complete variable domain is GAGVSQSPSNKVTEKGKDVELRCDPISGHTALYWYRQSLGQGLEFLIYFQGNSAPDKSGLPSDRFSAERTGGSVSTLTIQRTQQEDSAVYLCASSLGRTVPGYTFGSGTRLTVV.

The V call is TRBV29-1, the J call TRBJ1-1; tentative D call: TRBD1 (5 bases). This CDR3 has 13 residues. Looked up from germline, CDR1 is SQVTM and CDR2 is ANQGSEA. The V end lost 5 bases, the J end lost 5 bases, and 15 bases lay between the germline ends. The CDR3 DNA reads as TGCAGCGTTTTCGGGCAGGGAAGGACTGAAGCTTTCTTT. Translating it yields CSVFGQGRTEAFF.

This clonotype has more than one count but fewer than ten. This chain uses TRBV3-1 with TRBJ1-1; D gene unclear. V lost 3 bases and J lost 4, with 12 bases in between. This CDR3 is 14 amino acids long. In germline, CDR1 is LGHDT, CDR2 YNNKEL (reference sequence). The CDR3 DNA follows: TGTGCCAGCAGCCAGAAAGGTGCAGGCACTGAAGCTTTCTTT. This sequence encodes CASSQKGAGTEAFF.

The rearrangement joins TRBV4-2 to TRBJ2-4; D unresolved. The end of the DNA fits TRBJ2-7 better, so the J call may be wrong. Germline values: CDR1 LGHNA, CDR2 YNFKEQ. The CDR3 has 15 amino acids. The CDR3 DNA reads TGTGCCAGCAGCCAAGAAGGGTTGCTTGGCCACGAGCAGTACTTC. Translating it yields CASSQEGLLGHEQYF.

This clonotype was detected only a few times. CDR3 DNA: TGCGCCAGCAGCCAGGCTACAGGGGGCATCGACTATGGCTACACCTTC. Its translation: CASSQATGGIDYGYTF. The genes are TRBV4-3 and TRBJ1-2; 9 nucleotides align to TRBD1. CDR3 length equals 16 residues. Losses at the gene ends were 3 bases for V and 3 bases for J; bases not matched to a gene: 8. The V gene's germline CDR1 is LGHNA and CDR2 YSLEER.

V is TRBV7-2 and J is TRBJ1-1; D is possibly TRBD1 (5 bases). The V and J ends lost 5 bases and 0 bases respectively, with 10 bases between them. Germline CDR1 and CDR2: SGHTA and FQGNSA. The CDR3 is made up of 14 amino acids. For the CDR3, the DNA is TGTGCCAGCAGCCCAAGACAGATGAACACTGAAGCTTTCTTT. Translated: CASSPRQMNTEAFF.

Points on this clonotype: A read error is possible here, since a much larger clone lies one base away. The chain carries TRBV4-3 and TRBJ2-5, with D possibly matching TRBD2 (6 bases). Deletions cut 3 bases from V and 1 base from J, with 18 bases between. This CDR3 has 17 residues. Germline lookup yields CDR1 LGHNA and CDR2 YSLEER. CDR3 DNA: TGCGCCAGCAGCCAGGCCGCCGGGGCGGGAAGCCAAGAGACCCAGTACTTC. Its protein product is CASSQAAGAGSQETQYF.

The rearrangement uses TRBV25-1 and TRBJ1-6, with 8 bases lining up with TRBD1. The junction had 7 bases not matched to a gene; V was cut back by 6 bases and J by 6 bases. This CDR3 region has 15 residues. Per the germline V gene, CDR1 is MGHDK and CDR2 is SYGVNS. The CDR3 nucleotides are TGTGCCAGCAGGGACAGGGAGGGCTTTAATTCACCCCTCCACTTT. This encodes CASRDREGFNSPLHF.